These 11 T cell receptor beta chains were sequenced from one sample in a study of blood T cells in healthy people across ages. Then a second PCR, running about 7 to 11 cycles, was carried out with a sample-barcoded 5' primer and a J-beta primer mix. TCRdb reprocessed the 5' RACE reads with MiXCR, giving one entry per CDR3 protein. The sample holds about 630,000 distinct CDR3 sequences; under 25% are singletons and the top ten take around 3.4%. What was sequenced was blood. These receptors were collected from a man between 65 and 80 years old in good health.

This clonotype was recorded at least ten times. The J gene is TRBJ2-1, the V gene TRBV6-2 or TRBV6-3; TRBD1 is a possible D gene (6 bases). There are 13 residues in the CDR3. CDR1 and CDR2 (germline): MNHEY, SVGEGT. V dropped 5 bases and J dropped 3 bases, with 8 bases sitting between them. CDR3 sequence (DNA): TGTGCCAGCAGTAACAGGGTCTACAATGAGCAGTTCTTC. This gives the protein CASSNRVYNEQFF.

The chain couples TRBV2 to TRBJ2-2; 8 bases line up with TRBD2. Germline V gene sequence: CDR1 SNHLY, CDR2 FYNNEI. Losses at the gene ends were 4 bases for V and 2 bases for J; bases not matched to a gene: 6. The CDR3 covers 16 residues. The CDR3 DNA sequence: TGTGCCAGCAGTGTTATGGCGGGAGGTAACACCGGGGAGCTGTTTTTT. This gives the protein CASSVMAGGNTGELFF. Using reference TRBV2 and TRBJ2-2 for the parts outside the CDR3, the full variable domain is EPEVTQTPSHQVTQMGQEVILRCVPISNHLYFYWYRQILGQKVEFLVSFYNNEISEKSEIFDDQFSVERPDGSNFTLKIRSTKLEDSAMYFCASSVMAGGNTGELFFGEGSRLTVL.

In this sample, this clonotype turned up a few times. CDR3 in DNA: TGTGCCAGCAGCTTAGAGGTCGGGACTCCATTGGGCAATGAAAAACTGTTTTTT. Its translation: CASSLEVGTPLGNEKLFF. This rearrangement joins TRBV7-9 to TRBJ1-4; D perhaps matches TRBD1 (5 bases). This CDR3 spans 18 amino acids. Germline V gene data show CDR1 as SEHNR and CDR2 as FQNEAQ (reference sequence). Trimming took 1 base from V and 5 from J, leaving 20 bases between them.

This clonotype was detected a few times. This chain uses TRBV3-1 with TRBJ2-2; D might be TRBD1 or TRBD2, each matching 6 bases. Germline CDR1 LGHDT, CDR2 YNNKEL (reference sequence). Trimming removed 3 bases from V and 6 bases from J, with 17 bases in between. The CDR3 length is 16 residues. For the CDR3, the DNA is TGTGCCAGCAGCCAGACCACTGGTGGGGGGCCCGGGGAGCTGTTTTTT. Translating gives CASSQTTGGGPGELFF.

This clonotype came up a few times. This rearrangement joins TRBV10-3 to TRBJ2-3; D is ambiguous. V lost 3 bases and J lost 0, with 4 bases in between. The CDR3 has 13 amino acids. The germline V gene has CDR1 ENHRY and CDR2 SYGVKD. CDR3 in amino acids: CAISDLSTDTQYF. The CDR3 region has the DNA TGTGCCATCAGTGACCTAAGCACAGATACGCAGTATTTT.

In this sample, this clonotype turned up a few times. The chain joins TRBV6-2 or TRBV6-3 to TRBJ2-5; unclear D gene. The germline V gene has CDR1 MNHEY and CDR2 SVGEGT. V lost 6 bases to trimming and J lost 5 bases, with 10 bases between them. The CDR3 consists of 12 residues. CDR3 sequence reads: CASSQITETQYF. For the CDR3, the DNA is TGTGCCAGCAGCCAGATAACGGAGACCCAGTACTTC.

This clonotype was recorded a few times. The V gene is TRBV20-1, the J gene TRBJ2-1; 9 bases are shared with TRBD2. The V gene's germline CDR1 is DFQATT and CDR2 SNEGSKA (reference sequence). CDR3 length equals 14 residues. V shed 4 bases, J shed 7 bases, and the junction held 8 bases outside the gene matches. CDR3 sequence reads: CSAIIAGAWNEQFF. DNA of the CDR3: TGCAGTGCTATTATAGCGGGAGCGTGGAATGAGCAGTTCTTC.

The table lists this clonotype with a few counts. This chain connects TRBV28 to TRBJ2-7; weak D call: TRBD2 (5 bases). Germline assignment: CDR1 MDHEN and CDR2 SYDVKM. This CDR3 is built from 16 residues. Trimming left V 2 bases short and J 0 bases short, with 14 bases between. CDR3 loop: CASSLGSPRGSYEQYF. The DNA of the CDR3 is TGTGCCAGCAGTTTAGGTTCCCCCCGGGGCTCCTACGAGCAGTACTTC.

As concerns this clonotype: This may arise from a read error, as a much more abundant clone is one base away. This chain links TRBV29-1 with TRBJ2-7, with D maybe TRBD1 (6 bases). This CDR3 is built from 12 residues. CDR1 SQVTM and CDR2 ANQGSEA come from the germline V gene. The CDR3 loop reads CSVGDNSYAQYF. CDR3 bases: TGCAGCGTTGGGGACAACTCCTACGCGCAGTACTTC.

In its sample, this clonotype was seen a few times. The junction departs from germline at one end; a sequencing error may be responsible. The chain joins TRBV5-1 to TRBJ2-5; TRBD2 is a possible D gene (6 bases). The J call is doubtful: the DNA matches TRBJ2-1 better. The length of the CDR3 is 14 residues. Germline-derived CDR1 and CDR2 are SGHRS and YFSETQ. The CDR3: CASNLDGLNNEQFF. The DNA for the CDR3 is TGCGCCAGCAACTTGGACGGACTAAACAATGAGCAGTTCTTC.

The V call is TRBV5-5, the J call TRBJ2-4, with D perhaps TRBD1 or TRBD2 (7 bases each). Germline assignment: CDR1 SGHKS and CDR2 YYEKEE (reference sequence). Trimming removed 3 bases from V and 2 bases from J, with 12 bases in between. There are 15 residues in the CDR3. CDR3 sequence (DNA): TGTGCCAGCAGCTCAGGGGGGGGCACCAAAAACATTCAGTACTTC. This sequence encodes CASSSGGGTKNIQYF.